This is a list of T cell receptor beta chains from one sample in a study of CD8 T cells in Susac syndrome. TCRdb called the immunoSEQ multiplex PCR reads again in MiXCR, with one record for every CDR3 protein. The sample comprises around 280,000 distinct CDR3 sequences, 92% of which are singletons, and 0.065% rests with the top ten. Sequencing was carried out using CD4+ T cells from PBMCs. These receptors came from a human donor with multiple sclerosis. The CDR3 runs from the conserved cysteine through the conserved F or W. Each record gives: J gene, V gene, CDR3 protein.

J: TRBJ2-1; V: TRBV12-3/TRBV12-4; CDR3: CASSGQGVNEQFF
J: TRBJ1-6; V: TRBV20-1; CDR3: CSARVVGGNSPLHF
J: TRBJ2-3; V: TRBV29-1; CDR3: CSVAGGETDTQYF
J: TRBJ1-1; V: TRBV18; CDR3: CASSPLTDPRMTEAFF
J: TRBJ1-1; V: TRBV11-2; CDR3: CASSLGKILPTAEAFF
J: TRBJ2-7; V: TRBV9; CDR3: CAITTGIYEQYF
J: TRBJ1-1; V: TRBV29-1; CDR3: CSVEESYGTEAFF
J: TRBJ2-5; V: TRBV6-1; CDR3: CASSRGWRRGGETQYF
J: TRBJ2-5; V: TRBV19; CDR3: CASSPRQADSQYF
J: TRBJ2-1; V: TRBV7-8; CDR3: CASSPPRRDEQFF
J: TRBJ2-7; V: TRBV7-2; CDR3: CASSLGPRGHSYEQYF
J: TRBJ1-1; V: TRBV19; CDR3: CASSMMGTLTTFF
J: TRBJ1-2; V: TRBV20-1; CDR3: CSARDSRQLYGYTF
J: TRBJ2-5; V: TRBV15; CDR3: CATSSSLAAETQYF
J: TRBJ2-7; V: TRBV30; CDR3: CAWSGTSGWSSYEQYF
J: TRBJ2-5; V: TRBV30; CDR3: CAWSADRGQETQYF
J: TRBJ2-2; V: TRBV7-9; CDR3: CASSLHPRKDTGELFF
J: TRBJ2-1; V: TRBV19; CDR3: CASSMTAGGRNEQFF
J: TRBJ1-1; V: TRBV29-1; CDR3: CSATGGQTEAFF
J: TRBJ2-3; V: TRBV10-3; CDR3: CAISDPSKVADTQYF
J: TRBJ2-1; V: TRBV3-1; CDR3: CASSQDPGEQFF
J: TRBJ1-5; V: TRBV18; CDR3: CASSLQGTDQPQHF
J: TRBJ2-7; V: TRBV10-3; CDR3: CAIGNGDIGGEQYF
J: TRBJ1-3; V: TRBV24-1; CDR3: CATSDSGRAGNTIYF
J: TRBJ2-7; V: TRBV30; CDR3: CAWSVASGAYEQYF
J: TRBJ1-1; V: TRBV5-1; CDR3: CASSLRQGNTEAFF
J: TRBJ2-2; V: TRBV29-1; CDR3: CSVPNPDRGHIYTGELFF
J: TRBJ1-3; V: TRBV30; CDR3: CAWSRDSGNTIYF
J: TRBJ1-6; V: TRBV4-1; CDR3: CASSQGGTDNSPLHF
J: TRBJ1-3; V: TRBV27; CDR3: CASSYTGPHSGNTIYF
J: TRBJ2-1; V: TRBV5-1; CDR3: CASSGGGRDYNEQFF
J: TRBJ1-5; V: TRBV30; CDR3: CAWRGRYSNQPQHF
J: TRBJ2-2; V: TRBV5-6; CDR3: CASSSMGLAETNTGELFF
J: TRBJ2-1; V: TRBV9; CDR3: CASSGGLYNEQFF
J: TRBJ2-1; V: TRBV7-3; CDR3: CASSPDPVGGHEQFF
J: TRBJ2-3; V: TRBV24-1; CDR3: CATSDSLGTDTQYF
J: TRBJ1-2; V: TRBV3-1; CDR3: CASSPWTGANYGYTF
J: TRBJ1-1; V: TRBV5-1; CDR3: CASSNDRQAFF
J: TRBJ1-2; V: TRBV12-3/TRBV12-4; CDR3: CASSLSPRGYTF
J: TRBJ1-1; V: TRBV6-5; CDR3: CASSSGPQRRTEAFF
J: TRBJ2-3; V: TRBV14; CDR3: CASSKTSGRSDTQYF
J: TRBJ2-5; V: TRBV5-1; CDR3: CASSFYLSETQYF
J: TRBJ2-5; V: TRBV7-2; CDR3: CASSFPVSRGETQYF
J: TRBJ1-3; V: TRBV6-5; CDR3: CASSYEAGNTIYF
J: TRBJ2-5; V: TRBV20-1; CDR3: CSAHETSGFQETQYF
J: TRBJ2-1; V: TRBV5-1; CDR3: CASSFGLNNEQFF
J: TRBJ1-2; V: TRBV29-1; CDR3: CSASSAPLGYGYTF
J: TRBJ2-3; V: TRBV24-1; CDR3: CATSDPGLPLDTQYF
J: TRBJ2-7; V: TRBV6-1; CDR3: CASKRRFEGWGGDEQYF
J: TRBJ2-1; V: TRBV12-3/TRBV12-4; CDR3: CASSLGTGDNEQFF
J: TRBJ2-5; V: TRBV6-1; CDR3: CASTLRLAGETQYF
J: TRBJ1-1; V: TRBV7-6; CDR3: CASSLVGQGAVNTEAFF
J: TRBJ1-5; V: TRBV30; CDR3: CAWAPRPWARNQPQHF
J: TRBJ2-7; V: TRBV4-1; CDR3: CASSQRSGAWDEQYF